The 8 T cell receptor beta chains below all came from one sample that was sequenced in a study of blood T cell repertoires in COVID-19. Clones were sequenced by immunoSEQ multiplex PCR, and TCRdb holds only the in-frame ones, with some missing. This table has fewer than 200,000 clones, around 79% appearing once. The sequenced sample consisted of peripheral blood. These receptors all come from a woman aged 60-70 years with COVID-19, enrolled during active disease.

This chain connects TRBV10-3 to TRBJ1-2; D possibly corresponds to TRBD1 (5 bases). This CDR3 region has 11 residues. V lost 10 bases and J lost 6, with 12 bases in between. The germline V gene encodes CDR1 ENHRY and CDR2 SYGVKD. The CDR3 loop reads CATRGGDGYTF. CDR3 bases: TGTGCCACCCGGGGAGGGGATGGCTACACCTTC.

The CDR3 DNA is TGTGCCAGCAGCTTACTGGACAGGGACTACAATGAGCAGTTCTTC. It codes for CASSLLDRDYNEQFF. The V call is TRBV13, the J call TRBJ2-1, with 8 positions matching TRBD1. Germline lookup yields CDR1 PRHDT and CDR2 FYEKMQ (reference sequence). Trimming at V came to 2 bases and at J to 3 bases, leaving 3 bases not matched to a gene. The CDR3 is made up of 15 amino acids.

This chain uses TRBV28 with TRBJ2-5; 7 bases match TRBD1. The germline V gene encodes CDR1 MDHEN and CDR2 SYDVKM. V was pared by 5 bases and J by 1 base, with 7 bases of the junction left unmatched. This CDR3 contains 15 residues. The CDR3 DNA reads TGTGCCAGCAGTCCCCCCGACAGGGCCCAAGAGACCCAGTACTTC. It codes for CASSPPDRAQETQYF.

This clone was seen more than once but under ten times. This CDR3 is also generated by other DNA sequences in the sample. V and J are TRBV6-1 and TRBJ2-5, with TRBD2 matching 12 bases. The CDR3 contains 15 residues. Germline CDR1 MNHNS, CDR2 SASEGT. The ends lost 2 bases at V and 2 bases at J; junction bases unmatched: 0. In DNA, the CDR3 is TGTGCCAGCAGTGAACTAGCGGGAGGGCAAGAGACCCAGTACTTC. The encoded protein is CASSELAGGQETQYF.

The chain has TRBV10-3 and TRBJ2-5, with D perhaps matching TRBD1 (6 bases). The CDR3 loop spans 12 amino acids. Germline lookup yields CDR1 ENHRY and CDR2 SYGVKD. V lost 8 bases and J 0 bases, leaving 7 bases between the germline ends. The chain's CDR3 is CAIRTDQETQYF. CDR3 nucleotides: TGTGCCATCCGGACAGACCAAGAGACCCAGTACTTC.

At least ten counts were recorded for this clone. The chain joins TRBV6-5 to TRBJ2-7; 11 nucleotides match TRBD2. CDR3 length: 14 residues. Germline V lookup: CDR1 MNHEY, CDR2 SVGAGI. With 6 bases clipped from V and 3 bases from J, the junction kept 4 bases outside the gene matches. The CDR3 here is CASSVAGGNYEQYV. The CDR3, as DNA: TGTGCCAGCAGCGTAGCGGGGGGGAACTACGAGCAGTACGTC.

The chain joins TRBV27 to TRBJ2-3, with 13 nucleotides matching TRBD2. The CDR3 extends over 16 amino acids. Germline V CDR1 and CDR2: MNHEY, SMNVEV (reference sequence). V lost 8 bases and J lost 6; bases outside the gene matches: 11. In DNA, the CDR3 is TGTGCCAGCTCCTCAAGATTGACTAGCGGGAGGGATACGCAGTATTTT. As protein: CASSSRLTSGRDTQYF.

The chain links TRBV3-1 (or the pseudogene TRBV3-2) to TRBJ2-1; 8 nucleotides match TRBD2. V dropped 4 bases and J dropped 3; count of bases not matched to a gene: 5. CDR3 size: 15 residues. Germline CDR1 LGHDT, CDR2 YNNKEL (reference sequence). The DNA of the CDR3 is TGTGCCAGCAGCCCAACGGGAGGGTACTACAATGAGCAGTTCTTC. This codes for CASSPTGGYYNEQFF.